This T cell receptor beta chain was retrieved from a study of blood T cell repertoires in COVID-19. The overall study: Spain, Italy and the United States supplied samples that represented acute and convalescent COVID-19. PBMCs, B-cell-depleted T cells, or T cells were the source of the cDNA or gDNA that made up the material.

Authors' methods: Amplifying reference gene primers gave estimates of nucleated cell counts. The data were produced by immunoSEQ multiplex PCR, yet TCRdb's version contains in-frame clones alone and is incomplete. The V and J calls and the clone size are those of that table, but D and trimming were determined from the DNA. Of a few hundred thousand clones listed, roughly 84% are singletons. The CDR3 is made up of 16 amino acids. Germline CDR1 is LNHDA and CDR2 is SQIVND (reference sequence). Trimming pared 5 bases from V and 1 base from J, leaving 15 bases between. The study drew participants aged 18 to 89 years from about two dozen US areas.

The receptor was isolated from a man between 25 and 39 years old in a cohort exposed to, infected with or recovered from COVID-19 (not recorded which). Sequences were obtained from PBMCs or T cells enriched from blood (not recorded which). The V and J genes are TRBV19 and TRBJ2-1; D might be TRBD1 (7 bases). For the CDR3, the DNA is TGTGCCAGTAGTCGCCTGACAGGGAGGTCCTACAATGAGCAGTTCTTC. Translation gives CASSRLTGRSYNEQFF.